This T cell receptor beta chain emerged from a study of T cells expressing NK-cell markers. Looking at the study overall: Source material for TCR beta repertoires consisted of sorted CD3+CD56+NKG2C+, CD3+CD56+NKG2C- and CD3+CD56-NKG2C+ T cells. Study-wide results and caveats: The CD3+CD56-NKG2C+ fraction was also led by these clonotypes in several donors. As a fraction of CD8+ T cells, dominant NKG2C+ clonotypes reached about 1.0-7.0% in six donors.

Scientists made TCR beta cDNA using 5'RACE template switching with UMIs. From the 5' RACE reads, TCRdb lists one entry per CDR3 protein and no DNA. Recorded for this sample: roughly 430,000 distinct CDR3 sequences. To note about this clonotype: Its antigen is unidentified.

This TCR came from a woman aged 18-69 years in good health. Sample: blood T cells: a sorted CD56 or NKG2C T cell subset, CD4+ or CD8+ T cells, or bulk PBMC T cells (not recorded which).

CDR3 protein: CSAIGTWNTEAFF. The V and J genes are TRBV20-1 and TRBJ1-1; TCRdb lists TRBD1, though no DNA is available to test this call. The CDR3 has 13 amino acids. The germline gives CDR1 DFQATT, CDR2 SNEGSKA (reference sequence).